This T cell receptor beta chain was retrieved from a study of blood T cell repertoires in COVID-19. Generated by immunoSEQ multiplex PCR, the TCRdb table keeps only in-frame clones and is missing some. The sample yields 200,000 to 300,000 clones, roughly four fifths seen once. This CDR3 spans 15 amino acids. The V end was cut by 3 bases, the J end by 0 bases, with 6 bases between. CDR1 is LNHDA, CDR2 SQIVND, per germline (reference sequence). The sample was peripheral blood. The chain has TRBV19 and TRBJ2-6, with no clear D. This sequence originates from an elderly woman with acute or convalescent COVID-19. The CDR3 here is CASSMESSGANVLTF. CDR3 bases: TGTGCCAGTAGTATGGAGTCCTCTGGGGCCAACGTCCTGACTTTC.